The following is a TCR beta chain sequence with its context. The data derive from a study of blood T cell repertoires in COVID-19. The CDR3 totals 16 residues. Germline V lookup: CDR1 MDHEN, CDR2 SYDVKM. Trimming took 5 bases from V and 0 from J, leaving 16 bases between them. TCRdb keeps only in-frame clones here, not all; method: immunoSEQ multiplex PCR. Found here are roughly 220,000 clones, about four fifths of them singletons; the top ten hold around 7.2%. Seattle patients were enrolled during active infection and followed longitudinally. The sample comprised peripheral blood. The sequence was obtained from an elderly woman with COVID-19, enrolled during active disease. The chain recombines TRBV28 with TRBJ1-2, with TRBD1 as a possible D gene (5 bases). In nucleotides, the CDR3 is TGTGCCAGCAGTCCTCAGGGTATAGGAGCTAACTATGGCTACACCTTC. Translating it yields CASSPQGIGANYGYTF.